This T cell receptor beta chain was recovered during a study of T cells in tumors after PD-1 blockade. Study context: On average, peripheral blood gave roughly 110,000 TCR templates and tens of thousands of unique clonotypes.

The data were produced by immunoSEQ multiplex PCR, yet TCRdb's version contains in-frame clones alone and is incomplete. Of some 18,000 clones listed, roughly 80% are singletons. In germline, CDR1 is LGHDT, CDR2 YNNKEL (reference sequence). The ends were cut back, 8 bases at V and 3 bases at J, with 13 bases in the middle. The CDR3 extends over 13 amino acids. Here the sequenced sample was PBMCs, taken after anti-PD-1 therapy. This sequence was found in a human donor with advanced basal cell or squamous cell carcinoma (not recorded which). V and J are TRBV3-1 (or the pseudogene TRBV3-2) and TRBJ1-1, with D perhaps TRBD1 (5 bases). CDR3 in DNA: TGTGCCAGCCCCAGAGCGGGGGACACTGAAGCTTTCTTT. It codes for CASPRAGDTEAFF.